The 9 T cell receptor beta chains below all came from one sample that was sequenced in a study of T cells in tuberculosis. Libraries were prepared by immunoSEQ multiplex PCR; TCRdb keeps only in-frame clonotypes and omits some of them. The sample comprises about 88,000 clones, roughly 93% of which are singletons, and 1.9% rests with the top ten. After thawing and overnight rest, PBMC were stained with GMM-loaded CD1B tetramer, viability dye and anti-CD3 for sorting. The lipid loaded on the CD1B tetramers was C32 glucose monomycolate from Rhodococcus equi. The sample was CD1b-GMM tetramer-negative cells sorted from PBMCs. Receptors originate from an adult woman with latent tuberculosis.

The gene calls are TRBV6-1 and TRBJ2-5; perhaps TRBD2 as D (5 bases). Trimming cost V 3 bases and J 5 bases, with 13 bases left between them. The CDR3 is made up of 14 amino acids. Germline V gene data show CDR1 as MNHNS and CDR2 as SASEGT. The CDR3 sequence is CASSDFSDRETQYF. DNA of the CDR3: TGTGCCAGCAGTGATTTTAGCGACCGGGAGACCCAGTACTTC.

CDR3 in DNA: TGTGCCAGTAGTATAGAGACAGGTCAGCCCCAGCATTTT. Translation: CASSIETGQPQHF. The chain uses TRBV19 and TRBJ1-5; a weak D match, TRBD1 (6 bases). Deletions cut 0 bases from V and 6 bases from J, with 6 bases between. Germline V gene sequence: CDR1 LNHDA, CDR2 SQIVND (reference sequence). The CDR3 has 13 amino acids.

The V call is TRBV29-1, the J call TRBJ1-2; no reliable D call. The CDR3 is made up of 15 amino acids. V shed 1 base and J shed 0 bases, with 12 bases lying between them. Germline lookup yields CDR1 SQVTM and CDR2 ANQGSEA. CDR3 region: CSVEGGSRTNYGYTF. The CDR3 DNA reads TGCAGCGTTGAAGGCGGCAGCCGTACTAACTATGGCTACACCTTC.

This clone has a single count. The rearrangement links TRBV5-4 to TRBJ1-2; weak D call: TRBD1 (6 bases). V lost 3 bases, J lost 8 bases, and 17 bases lay in between. CDR3 size: 14 residues. Per the germline V gene, CDR1 is SGHNT and CDR2 is YYREEE (reference sequence). CDR3 protein: CASSSSGGALGYTF. CDR3 in DNA: TGTGCCAGCAGCTCATCTGGGGGGGCGCTGGGCTACACCTTC.

The chain combines TRBV30 with TRBJ1-1, with TRBD1 matching over 8 bases. V trimming: 2 bases; J trimming: 10 bases; junction bases outside the gene matches: 15. The CDR3 runs to 15 residues. Germline CDR1 is GTSNPN and CDR2 is SVGIG (reference sequence). The CDR3, as DNA: TGTGCCTGGAGTCAGCCAGGGGGCGTTGGAATCGGAGCTTTCTTT. Encoded protein: CAWSQPGGVGIGAFF.

V gene TRBV2 combines with J gene TRBJ2-5; 8 bases line up with TRBD1. CDR1 is SNHLY and CDR2 is FYNNEI in the germline V gene. This CDR3 spans 13 amino acids. V was pared by 8 bases and J by 5 bases, with 7 bases of the junction left unmatched. CDR3 in amino acids: CASGRTGIETQYF. The CDR3 region has the DNA TGTGCCAGCGGCCGGACAGGGATTGAGACCCAGTACTTC.

The chain combines TRBV7-2 with TRBJ2-3, with 11 bases matching TRBD2. Trimming removed 7 bases from V and 4 bases from J; junction bases left unmatched: 10. CDR1 SGHTA and CDR2 FQGNSA come from the germline V gene. CDR3 length: 16 amino acids. CDR3 loop: CASTYSGRAPPDTQYF. The CDR3 bases are TGTGCCAGCACTTATAGCGGGAGGGCGCCCCCAGATACGCAGTATTTT.

The chain links TRBV5-1 to TRBJ2-2; 9 positions agree with TRBD1. Germline CDR1 is SGHRS and CDR2 is YFSETQ. Trimming cost V 3 bases and J 6 bases; bases outside gene matches: 12. This CDR3 has 17 amino acids. CDR3 protein: CASSSNPGQGRAGELFF. The CDR3 coding sequence is TGCGCCAGCAGCTCAAATCCGGGACAGGGCCGAGCCGGGGAGCTGTTTTTT. The variable domain in full, completed from reference TRBV5-1 and TRBJ2-2, reads KAGVTQTPRYLIKTRGQQVTLSCSPISGHRSVSWYQQTPGQGLQFLFEYFSETQRNKGNFPGRFSGRQFSNSRSEMNVSTLELGDSALYLCASSSNPGQGRAGELFFGEGSRLTVL.

The chain recombines TRBV19 with TRBJ2-7, with D tentatively TRBD2 (5 bases). With 5 bases removed from V and 2 bases from J, the gap between germline ends came to 13 bases. CDR3 length equals 14 residues. The V gene's germline CDR1 is LNHDA and CDR2 SQIVND (reference sequence). Here the CDR3 reads CASSDRRGTYEQYF. The CDR3 DNA reads as TGTGCCAGTAGTGATCGACGGGGAACCTACGAGCAGTACTTC. Complete variable domain (other parts from reference TRBV19 and TRBJ2-7): DGGITQSPKYLFRKEGQNVTLSCEQNLNHDAMYWYRQDPGQGLRLIYYSQIVNDFQKGDIAEGYSVSREKKESFPLTVTSAQKNPTAFYLCASSDRRGTYEQYFGPGTRLTVT.